The T cell receptor (beta chain) under discussion was sequenced for a study of cytomegalovirus exposure and HLA in healthy donors. This CDR3 contains 16 residues. J lost 4 bases, V lost 4 bases, and 10 bases had no gene match. CDR1 is SGHDN and CDR2 is FVKESK in the germline V gene. The PCR was carried out with 60 Vbeta primers and 13 Jbeta primers. Profiling relied on immunoSEQ multiplex PCR, and the TCRdb table lists in-frame clones only, not all of them. The top ten hold under 15% of the sample, which has some 150,000 clones, about four fifths seen once. Study results and caveats: Later work associated roughly 17,000 TCR beta sequences with HLA alleles at 0.05 false discovery rate. A later analysis reportedly found that, within productive TCRs, an Asian-associated ancestry cluster had fewer N-insertions than the mean observed across the approximately 700 donors. It was reported that TCR beta sequences correctly inferred the HLA-A and HLA-B alleles for most subjects.

Details on this clone: Its antigen is not identified.

This TCR came from a woman between 50 and 59 years old in good health and CMV-seronegative. The sample consisted of PBMCs. The rearrangement joins TRBV14 to TRBJ1-1, with TRBD1 identical over 9 bases. DNA for the CDR3: TGTGCCAGCAGCCCCCTCGTCCGGGACAGGGCCACTGAAGCTTTCTTT. Protein: CASSPLVRDRATEAFF.